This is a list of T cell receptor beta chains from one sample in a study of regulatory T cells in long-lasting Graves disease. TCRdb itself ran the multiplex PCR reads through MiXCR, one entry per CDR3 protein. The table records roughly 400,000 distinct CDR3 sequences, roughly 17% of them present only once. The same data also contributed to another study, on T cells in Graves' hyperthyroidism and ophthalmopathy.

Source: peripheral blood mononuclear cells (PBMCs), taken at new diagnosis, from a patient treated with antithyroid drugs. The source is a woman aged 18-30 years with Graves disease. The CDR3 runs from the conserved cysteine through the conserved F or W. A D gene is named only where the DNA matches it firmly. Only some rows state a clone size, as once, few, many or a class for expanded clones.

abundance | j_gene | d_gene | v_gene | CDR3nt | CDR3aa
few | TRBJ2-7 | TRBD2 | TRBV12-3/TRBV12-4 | TGTGCCAGCAGTTGGACTAGCGGGAATCAGCAGTACTTC | CASSWTSGNQQYF
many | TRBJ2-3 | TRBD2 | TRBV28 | TGTGCCAGCAGATCGGCGAGAGCGGGAAGCACAGATACGCAGTATTTT | CASRSARAGSTDTQYF
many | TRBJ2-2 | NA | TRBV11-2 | TGTGCCAGCAGCCGCGTTGGAGCGCCCGGGGAGCTGTTTTTT | CASSRVGAPGELFF
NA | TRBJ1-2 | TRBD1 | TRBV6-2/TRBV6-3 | TGTGCCAGCAGTACGACAGGGGTTAACTATGGCTACACCTTC | CASSTTGVNYGYTF
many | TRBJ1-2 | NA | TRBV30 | TGTGCCTGGATTGGTTCCGGGTATTTCTATGGCTACACCTTC | CAWIGSGYFYGYTF
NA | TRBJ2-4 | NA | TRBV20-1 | TGCAGTGCTAGGGTAGGGAGAGACATTCAGTACTTC | CSARVGRDIQYF
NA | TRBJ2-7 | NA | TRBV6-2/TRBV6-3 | TGTGCCAGCACGGCGGAGATTTTACAATCCTACGAGCAGTACTTC | CASTAEILQSYEQYF
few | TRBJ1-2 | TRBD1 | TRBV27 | TGTGCCAGCAGTAGCTACCACAGGGGCACTACCTATGGCTACACCTTC | CASSSYHRGTTYGYTF
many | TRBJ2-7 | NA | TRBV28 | TGTGCCACCGGTCCCGGGACTCTATATCGGGGCGAGCAGTACTTC | CATGPGTLYRGEQYF
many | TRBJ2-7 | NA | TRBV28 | TGTGCCAGCAGTCTCGGACAAATCGAGCAGTACTTC | CASSLGQIEQYF
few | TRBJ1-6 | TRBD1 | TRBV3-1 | TGTGCCAGCAGCCAAGAGACAGGGGCGGTGAATTCACCCCTCCACTTT | CASSQETGAVNSPLHF
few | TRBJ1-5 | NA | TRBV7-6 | TGTGCCAGCAGCTCCCTAGGGATTCAGCCCCAGCATTTT | CASSSLGIQPQHF